This TCR beta chain was sequenced during a study of prognosis after radiotherapy for stage I lung cancer. Trimming pared 5 bases from V and 5 bases from J, leaving 9 bases between. CDR1 and CDR2 (germline): DFQATT, SNEGSKA (reference sequence). This CDR3 has 11 amino acids. A word on this clonotype: A much larger clonotype is one base distant, so this may be a read error.

Amplification of the TCR beta CDR3 (from genomic DNA) was done by two-round multiplex PCR. Primers specific to each TRBV and TRBJ gene drove first-round PCR. TCRdb itself ran the multiplex PCR reads through MiXCR, one entry per CDR3 protein. The table shows about 59,000 distinct CDR3 sequences, with approximately 26% occurring only once. The chain links TRBV20-1 to TRBJ2-5, with D unresolved. This sequence originates from a donor aged 50 or older with non-small cell lung cancer. The sequencing used PBMCs, collected before or after stereotactic body radiation therapy (not recorded which). CDR3 sequence (DNA): TGCAGTGCTTTGAAGGGCGAGACCCAGTACTTC. Translation gives CSALKGETQYF.